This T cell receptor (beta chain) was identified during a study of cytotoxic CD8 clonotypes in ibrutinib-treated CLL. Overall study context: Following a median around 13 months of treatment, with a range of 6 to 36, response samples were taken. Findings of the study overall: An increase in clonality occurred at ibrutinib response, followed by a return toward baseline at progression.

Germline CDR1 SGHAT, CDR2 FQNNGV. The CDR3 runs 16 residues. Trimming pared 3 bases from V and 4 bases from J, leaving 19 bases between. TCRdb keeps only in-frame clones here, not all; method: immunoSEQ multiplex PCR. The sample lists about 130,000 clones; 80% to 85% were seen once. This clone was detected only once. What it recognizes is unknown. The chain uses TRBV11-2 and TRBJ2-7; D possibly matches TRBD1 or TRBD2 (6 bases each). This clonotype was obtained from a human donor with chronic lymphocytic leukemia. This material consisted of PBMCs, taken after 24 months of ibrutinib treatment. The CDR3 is CASSLGSGAKVYEQYF. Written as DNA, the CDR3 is TGTGCCAGCAGCTTGGGGTCGGGGGCCAAGGTGTACGAGCAGTACTTC.